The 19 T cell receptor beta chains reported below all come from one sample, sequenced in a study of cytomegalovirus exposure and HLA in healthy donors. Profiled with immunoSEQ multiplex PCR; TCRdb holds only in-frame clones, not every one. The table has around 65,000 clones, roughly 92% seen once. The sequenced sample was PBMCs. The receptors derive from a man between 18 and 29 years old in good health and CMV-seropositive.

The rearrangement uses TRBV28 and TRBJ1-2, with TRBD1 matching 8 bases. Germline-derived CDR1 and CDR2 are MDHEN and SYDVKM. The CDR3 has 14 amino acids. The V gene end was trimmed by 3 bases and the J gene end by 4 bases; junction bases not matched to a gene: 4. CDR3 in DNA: TGTGCCAGCAGTTTCGGACAGGGCTCCTATGGCTACACCTTC. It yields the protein CASSFGQGSYGYTF.

The CDR3: CASSLVSWGQGRQETQYF. Here the CDR3 DNA reads TGTGCCAGCAGCTTAGTTTCTTGGGGACAGGGGCGACAAGAGACCCAGTACTTC. This chain connects TRBV11-2 to TRBJ2-5; 10 bases match TRBD1. The junction had 10 bases not matched to a gene; V was cut back by 1 base and J by 2 bases. The CDR3 sequence is 18 residues long. Germline loops: CDR1 SGHAT, CDR2 FQNNGV.

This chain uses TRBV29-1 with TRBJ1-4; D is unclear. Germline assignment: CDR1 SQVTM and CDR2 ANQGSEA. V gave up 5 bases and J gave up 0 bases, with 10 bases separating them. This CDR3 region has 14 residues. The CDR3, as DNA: TGCAGCGTTAGTAGACGGGCAACTAATGAAAAACTGTTTTTT. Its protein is CSVSRRATNEKLFF.

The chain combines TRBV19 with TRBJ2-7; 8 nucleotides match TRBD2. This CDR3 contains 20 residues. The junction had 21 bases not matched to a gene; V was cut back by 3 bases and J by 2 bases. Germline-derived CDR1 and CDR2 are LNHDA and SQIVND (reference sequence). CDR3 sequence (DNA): TGTGCCAGTAGTATTCTCGCCACCTCCGGGACTAGGTTCTCCGCCTACGAGCAGTACTTC. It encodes CASSILATSGTRFSAYEQYF.

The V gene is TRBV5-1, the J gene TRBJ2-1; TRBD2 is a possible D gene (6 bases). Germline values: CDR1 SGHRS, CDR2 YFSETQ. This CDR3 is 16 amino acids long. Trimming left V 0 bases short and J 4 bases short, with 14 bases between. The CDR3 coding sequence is TGCGCCAGCAGCTTGGGTAGGAGGGCTGAATACAATGAGCAGTTCTTC. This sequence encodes CASSLGRRAEYNEQFF.

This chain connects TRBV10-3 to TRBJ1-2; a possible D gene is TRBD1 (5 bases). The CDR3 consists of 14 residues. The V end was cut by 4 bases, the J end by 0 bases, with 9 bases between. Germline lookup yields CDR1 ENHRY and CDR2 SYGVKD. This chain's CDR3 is CAISAQVANYGYTF. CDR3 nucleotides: TGTGCCATCAGTGCACAGGTAGCTAACTATGGCTACACCTTC.

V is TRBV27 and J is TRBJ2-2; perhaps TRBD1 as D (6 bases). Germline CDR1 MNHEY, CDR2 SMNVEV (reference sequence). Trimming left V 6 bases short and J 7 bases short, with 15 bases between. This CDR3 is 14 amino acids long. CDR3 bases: TGTGCCAGCAGACTACAGGGTCCGGGCGGGGAGCTGTTTTTT. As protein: CASRLQGPGGELFF.

The CDR3 DNA sequence: TGTGCCAGCAGGCCAGACAGGGGCGTATCCCTCCCGCAGTATTTT. It is translated as CASRPDRGVSLPQYF. J is TRBJ2-3 and V is TRBV28, with 8 bases aligning to TRBD1. The CDR3 length is 15 residues. Trimming took 6 bases from V and 10 from J; bases not matched to a gene: 15. Germline lookup yields CDR1 MDHEN and CDR2 SYDVKM.

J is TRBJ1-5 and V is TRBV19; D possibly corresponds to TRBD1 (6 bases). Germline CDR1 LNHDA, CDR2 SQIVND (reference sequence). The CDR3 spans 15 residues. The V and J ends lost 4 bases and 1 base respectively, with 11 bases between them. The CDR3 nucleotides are TGTGCCAGTAGTACCTCGGACAGAAGCAATCAGCCCCAGCATTTT. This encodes CASSTSDRSNQPQHF.

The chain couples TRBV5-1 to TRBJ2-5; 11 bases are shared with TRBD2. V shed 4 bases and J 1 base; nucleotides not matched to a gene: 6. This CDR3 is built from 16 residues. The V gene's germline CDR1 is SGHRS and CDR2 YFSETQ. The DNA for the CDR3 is TGCGCCAGCAGCACGACTAGCGGGACTATCCAAGAGACCCAGTACTTC. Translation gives CASSTTSGTIQETQYF. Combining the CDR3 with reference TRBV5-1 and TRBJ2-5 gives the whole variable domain KAGVTQTPRYLIKTRGQQVTLSCSPISGHRSVSWYQQTPGQGLQFLFEYFSETQRNKGNFPGRFSGRQFSNSRSEMNVSTLELGDSALYLCASSTTSGTIQETQYFGPGTRLLVL.

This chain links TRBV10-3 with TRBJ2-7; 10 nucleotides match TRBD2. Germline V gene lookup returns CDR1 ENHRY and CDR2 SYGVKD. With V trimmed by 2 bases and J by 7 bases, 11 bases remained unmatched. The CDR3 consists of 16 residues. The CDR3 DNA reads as TGTGCCATCAGTGAGGGTCCGGGACTAGCGAAGAAGGAGCAGTACTTC. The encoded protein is CAISEGPGLAKKEQYF.

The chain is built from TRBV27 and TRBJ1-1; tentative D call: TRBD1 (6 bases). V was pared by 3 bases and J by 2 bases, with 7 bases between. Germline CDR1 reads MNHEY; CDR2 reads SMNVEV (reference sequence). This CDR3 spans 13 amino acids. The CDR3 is CASSFRGNTEAFF. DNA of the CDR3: TGTGCCAGCAGTTTCAGGGGAAACACTGAAGCTTTCTTT.

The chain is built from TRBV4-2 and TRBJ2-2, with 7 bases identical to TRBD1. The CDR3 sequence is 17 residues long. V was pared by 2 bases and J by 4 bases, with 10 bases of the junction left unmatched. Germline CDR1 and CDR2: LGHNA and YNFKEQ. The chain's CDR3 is CASSQYTGTAATGELFF. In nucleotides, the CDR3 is TGTGCCAGCAGCCAATATACCGGGACAGCCGCCACCGGGGAGCTGTTTTTT.

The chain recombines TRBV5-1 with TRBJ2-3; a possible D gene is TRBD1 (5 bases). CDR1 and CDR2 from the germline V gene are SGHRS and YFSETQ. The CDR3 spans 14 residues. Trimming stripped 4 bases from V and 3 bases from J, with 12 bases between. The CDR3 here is CASSPRQTTDTQYF. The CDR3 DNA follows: TGCGCCAGCAGCCCTAGACAGACTACAGATACGCAGTATTTT.

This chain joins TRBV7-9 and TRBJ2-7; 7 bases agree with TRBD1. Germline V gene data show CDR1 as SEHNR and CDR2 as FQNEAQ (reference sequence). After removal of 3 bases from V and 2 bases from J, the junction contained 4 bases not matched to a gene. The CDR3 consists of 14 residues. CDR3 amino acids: CASSFTTGTYEQYF. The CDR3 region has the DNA TGTGCCAGCAGCTTTACGACAGGGACCTACGAGCAGTACTTC.

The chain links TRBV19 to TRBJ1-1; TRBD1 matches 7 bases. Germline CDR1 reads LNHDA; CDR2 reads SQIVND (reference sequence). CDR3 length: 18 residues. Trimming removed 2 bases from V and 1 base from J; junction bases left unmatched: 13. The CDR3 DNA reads TGTGCCAGTAGTATATCAGCTAGGGGGCCGAACTCGAACACTGAAGCTTTCTTT. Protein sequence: CASSISARGPNSNTEAFF.

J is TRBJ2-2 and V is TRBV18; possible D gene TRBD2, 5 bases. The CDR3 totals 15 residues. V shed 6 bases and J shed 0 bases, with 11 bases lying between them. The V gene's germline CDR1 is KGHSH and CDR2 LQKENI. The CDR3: CASSPGLPNTGELFF. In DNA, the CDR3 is TGTGCCAGCTCCCCCGGACTCCCGAACACCGGGGAGCTGTTTTTT.

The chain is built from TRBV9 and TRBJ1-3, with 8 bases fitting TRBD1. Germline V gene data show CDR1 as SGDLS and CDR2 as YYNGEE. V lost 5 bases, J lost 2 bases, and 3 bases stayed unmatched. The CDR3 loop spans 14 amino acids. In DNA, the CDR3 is TGTGCCAGCAGTAGACAGGGGACTGGAAACACCATATATTTT. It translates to CASSRQGTGNTIYF.

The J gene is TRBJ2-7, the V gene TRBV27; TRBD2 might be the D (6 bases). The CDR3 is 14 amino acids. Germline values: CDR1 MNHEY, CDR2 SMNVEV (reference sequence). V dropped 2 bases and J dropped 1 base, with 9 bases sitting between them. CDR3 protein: CASSLIGGSYEQYF. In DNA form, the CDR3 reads TGTGCCAGCAGTTTAATCGGGGGATCCTACGAGCAGTACTTC.